The TCR beta chain described here comes from a study of T cell responses to AZD1222 COVID-19 vaccine. Assay used: immunoSEQ multiplex PCR; TCRdb lists only in-frame clones, some missing. The table has just under 85,000 clones, around 88% seen once. V gave up 6 bases and J gave up 10 bases, with 13 bases separating them. Looked up from germline, CDR1 is LNHDA and CDR2 is SQIVND (reference sequence). The CDR3 loop spans 13 amino acids. Study observations and caveats: Baseline seropositivity characterized only a handful of AZD1222 recipients. Of spike-specific TCRs, nearly half reportedly target regions left unmutated in variants.

As regards this clone: Its target is unknown.

J is TRBJ1-6 and V is TRBV19; no reliable D call. The origin of this receptor is an adult in good health. Source: peripheral blood, taken on day 0 of AZD1222 vaccination. CDR3 nucleotides: TGTGCCAGTAGAACCCTCTCAGGATCACCCCTCCACTTT. Amino acid sequence: CASRTLSGSPLHF. The variable domain in full, completed from reference TRBV19 and TRBJ1-6, reads DGGITQSPKYLFRKEGQNVTLSCEQNLNHDAMYWYRQDPGQGLRLIYYSQIVNDFQKGDIAEGYSVSREKKESFPLTVTSAQKNPTAFYLCASRTLSGSPLHFGNGTRLTVT.